Below, 21 T cell receptor beta chains from the same sample are listed, as sequenced in a study of shared clonotypes between healthy human individuals. Clones were read by immunoSEQ multiplex PCR, and TCRdb kept only the in-frame ones, dropping some. The sample carries some 490,000 clones, over 70% recorded once. Sequencing used PBMCs. These receptors were taken from a woman aged 40 to 50 in good health. Some clones in this sample may be carry-over from other donors' samples.

V gene TRBV2 combines with J gene TRBJ2-3; 7 bases fit TRBD2. CDR1 and CDR2 from the germline V gene are SNHLY and FYNNEI. The CDR3 has 12 residues. After removal of 5 bases from V and 5 bases from J, the junction contained 1 base not matched to a gene. CDR3 sequence reads: CASSPGGDTQYF. CDR3 coding DNA: TGTGCCAGCAGTCCGGGGGGAGATACGCAGTATTTT. Variable domain in full (rest from reference TRBV2 and TRBJ2-3): EPEVTQTPSHQVTQMGQEVILRCVPISNHLYFYWYRQILGQKVEFLVSFYNNEISEKSEIFDDQFSVERPDGSNFTLKIRSTKLEDSAMYFCASSPGGDTQYFGPGTRLTVL.

The V and J genes are TRBV30 and TRBJ1-2; 8 nucleotides agree with TRBD1. V trimming: 1 base; J trimming: 8 bases; junction bases outside the gene matches: 12. The CDR3 sequence is 15 residues long. The V gene's germline CDR1 is GTSNPN and CDR2 SVGIG (reference sequence). Here the CDR3 reads CAWSASTGAAGGYTF. In DNA form, the CDR3 reads TGTGCCTGGAGTGCCTCGACAGGGGCCGCGGGAGGCTACACCTTC.

Concerning this clone: A far larger clone is one nucleotide away, so this likely arose from a read error. The chain employs TRBV20-1 and TRBJ1-1; no definite D call. This CDR3 spans 11 amino acids. The germline gives CDR1 DFQATT, CDR2 SNEGSKA (reference sequence). The CDR3 protein is CSASMGLEDFF. For the CDR3, the DNA is TGCAGTGCTAGCATGGGCCTTGAAGATTTCTTT.

The chain carries TRBV19 and TRBJ1-4; TRBD1 matches at 7 bases. The CDR3 contains 14 residues. With 8 bases clipped from V and 3 bases from J, the junction kept 6 bases outside the gene matches. In germline, CDR1 is LNHDA, CDR2 SQIVND (reference sequence). CDR3 sequence: CASSPTGSNEKLFF. The DNA for the CDR3 is TGTGCCAGTTCTCCGACAGGGTCTAATGAAAAACTGTTTTTT.

The chain carries TRBV20-1 and TRBJ1-5; D ambiguous. The length of the CDR3 is 11 residues. The germline gives CDR1 DFQATT, CDR2 SNEGSKA (reference sequence). V gave up 3 bases and J gave up 5 bases, with 5 bases separating them. CDR3 nucleotide sequence: TGCAGTGCTAGCGGGGATCAGCCCCAGCATTTT. Translation gives CSASGDQPQHF.

This clone was counted at least ten times. This same CDR3 is encoded by further DNA sequences in the sample. The chain recombines TRBV30 with TRBJ2-3; D gene uncertain. Trimming took off 4 bases at V and 3 bases at J, with 8 bases between the two ends. This CDR3 is built from 12 residues. CDR1 is GTSNPN, CDR2 SVGIG, per germline (reference sequence). CDR3 region: CAWTTGTDTQYF. The DNA for the CDR3 is TGTGCCTGGACGACCGGGACAGATACGCAGTATTTT.

The rearrangement uses TRBV29-1 and TRBJ2-3; 13 bases fit TRBD2. Per the germline V gene, CDR1 is SQVTM and CDR2 is ANQGSEA. V lost 6 bases to trimming and J lost 6 bases; unmatched junction nucleotides: 3. CDR3 length: 13 amino acids. In nucleotides, the CDR3 is TGCAGCGTATGGACTAGCGGGAGTGATACGCAGTATTTT. This codes for CSVWTSGSDTQYF.

This clone was observed at least ten times. The gene calls are TRBV7-9 and TRBJ1-1, with TRBD1 as a possible D gene (6 bases). The CDR3 has 16 residues. Germline loops: CDR1 SEHNR, CDR2 FQNEAQ (reference sequence). Trimming took off 3 bases at V and 0 bases at J, with 14 bases between the two ends. The CDR3 sequence: CASSFLTGALNTEAFF. The CDR3 DNA reads as TGTGCCAGCAGCTTCTTAACGGGGGCTCTGAACACTGAAGCTTTCTTT.

CDR3 DNA sequence: TGTGCCAGCAGCTACGACAGACAAAGGCAGCCCCAGCATTTT. This encodes CASSYDRQRQPQHF. The chain employs TRBV27 and TRBJ1-5; tentatively, D is TRBD1 (5 bases). V was trimmed by 6 bases and J by 7 bases, leaving 16 bases between them. The CDR3 sequence is 14 residues long. Germline CDR1 reads MNHEY; CDR2 reads SMNVEV (reference sequence).

This clone has only one observation. The J gene is TRBJ1-1, the V gene TRBV27; 9 bases line up with TRBD1. The CDR3 runs 16 residues. Losses at the gene ends were 4 bases for V and 4 bases for J; bases not matched to a gene: 10. The V gene's germline CDR1 is MNHEY and CDR2 SMNVEV (reference sequence). CDR3 sequence reads: CASSSAGTGWGTEAFF. The CDR3 DNA sequence: TGTGCCAGCAGTTCCGCCGGGACAGGGTGGGGCACTGAAGCTTTCTTT.

The V call is TRBV18, the J call TRBJ2-2; no clear D gene. The CDR3 is 12 amino acids. The ends were cut back, 1 base at V and 10 bases at J, with 7 bases in the middle. Germline CDR1 KGHSH, CDR2 LQKENI. DNA of the CDR3: TGTGCCAGCTCACCACAGGAAGAGGAGCTGTTTTTT. Protein product: CASSPQEEELFF.

The V and J genes are TRBV5-6 and TRBJ2-1; TRBD2 might be the D (6 bases). This CDR3 contains 16 residues. V was trimmed by 4 bases and J by 0 bases, leaving 14 bases between them. In germline, CDR1 is SGHDT, CDR2 YYEEEE. CDR3 in amino acids: CASSKGLMSSYNEQFF. The CDR3 coding sequence is TGTGCCAGCAGCAAGGGACTGATGAGCTCCTACAATGAGCAGTTCTTC.

With respect to this clone: A far larger clone is a single base away, which makes a read error likely. Since no conserved phenylalanine or tryptophan closes the CDR3, a read error is the likely cause. This sequence joins TRBV7-2 and TRBJ1-5; D remains unclear. This CDR3 is 15 amino acids long. Germline V gene sequence: CDR1 SGHTA, CDR2 FQGNSA. V lost 1 base and J 2 bases, leaving 9 bases between the germline ends. The CDR3 reads CASSLGGGGNQPQHS. The CDR3 DNA reads TGTGCCAGCAGCTTAGGGGGTGGGGGCAATCAGCCCCAGCATTCT.

With respect to this clone: Likely a read error: the CDR3 ends without its conserved phenylalanine or tryptophan. This chain uses TRBV29-1 with TRBJ2-2, with 10 bases lining up with TRBD2. Germline trimming cut 7 bases from V and 6 bases from J; bases unmatched to any gene: 2. Germline-derived CDR1 and CDR2 are SQVTM and ANQGSEA. This CDR3 is built from 12 residues. The CDR3 DNA reads as TGCAGCGCCGGGACTAGCGCCGGGGAGCTGTTTCTT. It codes for CSAGTSAGELFL.

Remarks on this clone: A read error may explain this, as a much larger clone is one base away. This sample also contains other DNA sequences that code for the same CDR3. The chain joins TRBV7-6 to TRBJ2-3, with D perhaps matching TRBD2 (5 bases). Germline CDR1 and CDR2: SGHVS and FNYEAQ. The CDR3 consists of 15 residues. The CDR3 DNA reads as TGTGCCAGCAGCTTAGTAAGCGGCAGCACAGATACGCAGTACTTT. Its translation is CASSLVSGSTDTQYF.

A word on this clone: This may stem from a read error, because a much larger clone lies one nucleotide away. The chain is built from TRBV6-4 and TRBJ2-2, with unresolved D. Looked up from germline, CDR1 is MRHNA and CDR2 is SNTAGT. The CDR3 length is 14 residues. Written as DNA, the CDR3 is TGTGCCAGCAGTGACGACGGAGACACCTGGGAGCTGTTTTTT. Its protein product is CASSDDGDTWELFF.

This clone was found many times. The chain joins TRBV23-1 to TRBJ2-2; 12 nucleotides agree with TRBD1. TRBV23-1 is an ORF, and what it does is uncertain. V was clipped by 4 bases and J by 1 base; unmatched bases: 7. The CDR3 has 18 residues. CDR3 loop: CASSLRDRGQLNTGELFF. The CDR3, as DNA: TGCGCCAGCAGTCTGAGGGACAGGGGGCAATTGAACACCGGGGAGCTGTTTTTT.

The CDR3 sequence: CAISSGTMSEQFF. CDR3 sequence (DNA): TGTGCCATCAGCAGCGGGACGATGAGTGAGCAGTTCTTC. This chain joins TRBV10-3 and TRBJ2-1; TRBD2 matches at 7 bases. Per the germline V gene, CDR1 is ENHRY and CDR2 is SYGVKD. The CDR3 runs to 13 residues. V was clipped by 6 bases and J by 9 bases; unmatched bases: 8.

The V and J genes are TRBV10-3 and TRBJ1-4; no definite D call. The V gene lost 10 bases and the J gene lost 3 bases, with 12 bases spanning the gap. The V gene's germline CDR1 is ENHRY and CDR2 SYGVKD. The CDR3 totals 13 residues. The CDR3 DNA reads TGTGCCACCCTTGACACTGCTAATGAAAAACTGTTTTTT. Amino acid sequence: CATLDTANEKLFF.

The genes are TRBV10-3 and TRBJ2-5, with D unresolved. Trimming cost V 3 bases and J 4 bases, with 9 bases left between them. This CDR3 region has 13 residues. The germline V gene encodes CDR1 ENHRY and CDR2 SYGVKD. The CDR3 DNA sequence: TGTGCCATCAGTGACCCGACACGAGAGACCCAGTACTTC. Protein product: CAISDPTRETQYF.

This clone has only a few counts. V is TRBV7-2 and J is TRBJ2-7; 11 nucleotides line up with TRBD2. There are 15 residues in the CDR3. V shed 5 bases and J 4 bases; nucleotides not matched to a gene: 7. CDR1 SGHTA and CDR2 FQGNSA come from the germline V gene. The CDR3 DNA is TGTGCCAGCAGCGCACCGGGACTAGCGGATTACGAGCAGTACTTC. This sequence encodes CASSAPGLADYEQYF.